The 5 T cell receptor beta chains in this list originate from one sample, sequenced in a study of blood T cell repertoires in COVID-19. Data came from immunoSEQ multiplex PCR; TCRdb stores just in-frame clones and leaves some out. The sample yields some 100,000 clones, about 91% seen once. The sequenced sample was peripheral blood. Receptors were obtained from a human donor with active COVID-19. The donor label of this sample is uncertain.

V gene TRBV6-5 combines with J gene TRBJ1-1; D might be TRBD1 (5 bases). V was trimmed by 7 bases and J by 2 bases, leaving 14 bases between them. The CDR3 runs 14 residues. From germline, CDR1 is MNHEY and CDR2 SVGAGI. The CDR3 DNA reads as TGTGCCAGCATTGGAAGACAGCTCAACACTGAAGCTTTCTTT. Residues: CASIGRQLNTEAFF.

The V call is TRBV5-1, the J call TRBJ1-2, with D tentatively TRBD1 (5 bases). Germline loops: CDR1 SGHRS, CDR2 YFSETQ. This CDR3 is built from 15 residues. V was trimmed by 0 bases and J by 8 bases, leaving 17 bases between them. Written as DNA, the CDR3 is TGCGCCAGCAGCTTGGCAGTGTCAGGGCGGGAGGGCTACACCTTC. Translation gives CASSLAVSGREGYTF. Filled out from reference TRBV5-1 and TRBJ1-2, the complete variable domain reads KAGVTQTPRYLIKTRGQQVTLSCSPISGHRSVSWYQQTPGQGLQFLFEYFSETQRNKGNFPGRFSGRQFSNSRSEMNVSTLELGDSALYLCASSLAVSGREGYTFGSGTRLTVV.

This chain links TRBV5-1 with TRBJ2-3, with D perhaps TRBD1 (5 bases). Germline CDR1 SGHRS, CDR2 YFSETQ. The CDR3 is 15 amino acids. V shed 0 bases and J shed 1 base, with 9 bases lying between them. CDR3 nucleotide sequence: TGCGCCAGCAGCTTGGGAACAGGTCGCACAGATACGCAGTATTTT. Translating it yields CASSLGTGRTDTQYF. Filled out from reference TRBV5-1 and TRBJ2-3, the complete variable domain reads KAGVTQTPRYLIKTRGQQVTLSCSPISGHRSVSWYQQTPGQGLQFLFEYFSETQRNKGNFPGRFSGRQFSNSRSEMNVSTLELGDSALYLCASSLGTGRTDTQYFGPGTRLTVL.

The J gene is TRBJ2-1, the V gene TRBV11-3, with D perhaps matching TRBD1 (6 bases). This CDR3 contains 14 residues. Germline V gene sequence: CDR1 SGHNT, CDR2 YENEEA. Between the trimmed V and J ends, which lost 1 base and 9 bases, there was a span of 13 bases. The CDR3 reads CASSLGTVGSEQFF. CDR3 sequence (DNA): TGTGCCAGCAGCTTAGGGACAGTCGGTAGTGAGCAGTTCTTC.

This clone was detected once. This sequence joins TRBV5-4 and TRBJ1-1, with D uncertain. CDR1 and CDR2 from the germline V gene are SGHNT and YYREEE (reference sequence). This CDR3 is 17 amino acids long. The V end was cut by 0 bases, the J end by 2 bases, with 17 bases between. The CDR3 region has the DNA TGTGCCAGCAGCTTGGCCGGGAGGACCCCCTACAACACTGAAGCTTTCTTT. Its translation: CASSLAGRTPYNTEAFF.